These 5 T cell receptor beta chains were all obtained from the same sample, sequenced in a study of blood T cell repertoires in COVID-19 (dated by TCRdb to the early 2020s). The library was made by the immunoSEQ multiplex PCR assay. The source is immuneACCESS, and TCRdb retained only in-frame sequences with V and J called. Part of the clones is not carried over; for the studies checked, unresolved V genes explain less than half of this, and the remainder is unexplained. Present in this sample are over 100,000 clones, less than 85% of which were seen just once. Around 4% of the sample comes from the top ten. Sequencing was done on a sample of peripheral blood. The source of these receptors is a human donor in a cohort sampled during active or convalescent COVID-19.

The chain carries TRBV3-1 (or the pseudogene TRBV3-2) and TRBJ2-1, with 8 bases fitting TRBD1. Trimming took 1 base from V and 4 from J; bases not matched to a gene: 3. Per germline, CDR1 LGHDT and CDR2 YNNKEL (reference sequence). The length of the CDR3 is 15 residues. CDR3 nucleotide sequence: TGTGCCAGCAGCCAAGCAACAGGGGGGTACAATGAGCAGTTCTTC. Translation gives CASSQATGGYNEQFF.

In DNA, the CDR3 is TGTGCCAGCAGCGGGCGGGACTTTTTCTCCTACGAGCAGTACTTC. This sequence encodes CASSGRDFFSYEQYF. The J gene is TRBJ2-7, the V gene TRBV7-9; D possibly corresponds to TRBD2 (6 bases). V was shortened by 5 bases and J by 0 bases, with 14 bases between the two germline ends. Germline CDR1 SEHNR, CDR2 FQNEAQ (reference sequence). CDR3 length equals 15 residues.

The sample holds a few counts of this clone. The chain has TRBV19 and TRBJ1-5; 11 nucleotides match TRBD1. Germline-derived CDR1 and CDR2 are LNHDA and SQIVND (reference sequence). The CDR3 contains 16 residues. Losses at the gene ends were 10 bases for V and 0 bases for J; bases not matched to a gene: 8. The CDR3 DNA follows: TGTGCCAAAAGGGACAGGGGGTCCAATAGCAATCAGCCCCAGCATTTT. It yields the protein CAKRDRGSNSNQPQHF.

The chain recombines TRBV5-6 with TRBJ1-2, with D possibly matching TRBD1 (5 bases). The ends were cut back, 7 bases at V and 2 bases at J, with 27 bases in the middle. This CDR3 is 18 amino acids long. CDR1 is SGHDT, CDR2 YYEEEE, per germline. The DNA of the CDR3 is TGTGCCAGCGCCGCCAGGGCCACCGAGTACACAACAAACTATGGCTACACCTTC. Amino acids: CASAARATEYTTNYGYTF.

The chain is built from TRBV9 and TRBJ2-3; D is unclear. The CDR3 extends over 14 amino acids. V lost 1 base and J lost 4, with 10 bases in between. From germline, CDR1 is SGDLS and CDR2 YYNGEE. The CDR3 reads CASSVSIFADTQYF. The CDR3 coding sequence is TGTGCCAGCAGCGTAAGCATATTTGCAGATACGCAGTATTTT.